These 22 T cell receptor beta chains came from one sample sequenced in a study of T cells expressing NK-cell markers. No DNA is given; TCRdb re-called the 5' RACE reads and lists each CDR3 protein once. This sample's table reports 160,000 or so distinct CDR3 sequences. The specimen was blood T cells: a sorted CD56 or NKG2C T cell subset, CD4+ or CD8+ T cells, or bulk PBMC T cells (not recorded which). These receptors originate from a woman between 18 and 70 years old in good health.

V is TRBV27 and J is TRBJ1-5; TCRdb's D gene call, TRBD1, goes unchecked for lack of DNA. Germline values: CDR1 MNHEY, CDR2 SMNVEV (reference sequence). The CDR3 consists of 16 residues. CDR3: CASSRTATYSNQPQHF.

This chain uses TRBV5-6 with TRBJ2-3; the TRBD2 assignment by TCRdb is unverifiable without DNA. The germline V gene encodes CDR1 SGHDT and CDR2 YYEEEE. The CDR3 totals 12 residues. CDR3 loop: CASSPGTFGQYF.

V usage is TRBV5-1 and J usage is TRBJ2-3; as DNA is missing, the TRBD1 call by TCRdb cannot be tested. Germline V gives CDR1 SGHRS, CDR2 YFSETQ. The CDR3 is made up of 17 amino acids. The chain's CDR3 is CASSGGQGGLSLDTQYF.

This rearrangement joins TRBV3-1 to TRBJ2-1. CDR3 length: 11 amino acids. The germline gives CDR1 LGHDT, CDR2 YNNKEL (reference sequence). CDR3 region: CASSRRNEQFF.

The CDR3 sequence: CATSREGSRLTDTQYF. The chain links TRBV15 to TRBJ2-3; without DNA, the TCRdb call of TRBD1 cannot be checked. Germline CDR1 and CDR2: LNHNV and YYDKDF (reference sequence). The CDR3 totals 16 residues.

The genes are TRBV9 and TRBJ2-7; TCRdb selects TRBD2, and the lack of DNA leaves this call unchecked. CDR1 is SGDLS, CDR2 YYNGEE, per germline. The CDR3 covers 16 residues. The CDR3 loop reads CASSAPRGGLDYEQYF.

CDR3 sequence: CSASVLARVETQYF. The chain employs TRBV20-1 and TRBJ2-5; the D call of TRBD1 rests on TCRdb alone, since no DNA is present to check it. CDR1 and CDR2 from the germline V gene are DFQATT and SNEGSKA (reference sequence). This CDR3 region has 14 residues.

This sequence joins TRBV30 and TRBJ1-3. This CDR3 is built from 12 residues. Looked up from germline, CDR1 is GTSNPN and CDR2 is SVGIG (reference sequence). Here the CDR3 reads CAWSSQGNTIYF.

V is TRBV3-1 and J is TRBJ1-4; TCRdb's assignment of TRBD1 cannot be checked, as there is no DNA. This CDR3 region has 15 residues. Germline CDR1 LGHDT, CDR2 YNNKEL (reference sequence). CDR3 loop: CASSQATGRGEKLFF. Full variable domain (remainder filled in from reference TRBV3-1 and TRBJ1-4): DTAVSQTPKYLVTQMGNDKSIKCEQNLGHDTMYWYKQDSKKFLKIMFSYNNKELIINETVPNRFSPKSPDKAHLNLHINSLELGDSAVYFCASSQATGRGEKLFFGSGTQLSVL.

The chain uses TRBV4-1 and TRBJ1-4; TCRdb picks TRBD1, but there is no DNA to check that call. Germline lookup yields CDR1 MGHRA and CDR2 YSYEKL. CDR3 size: 16 residues. The CDR3 loop reads CASSPWGQGTNEKLFF.

This chain links TRBV6-1 with TRBJ1-5; TCRdb outputs TRBD1, but without DNA this stays unchecked. CDR1 and CDR2 (germline): MNHNS, SASEGT. The CDR3 loop spans 14 amino acids. This CDR3 is CASSPLRGHQPQHF.

The chain recombines TRBV7-2 with TRBJ2-7; the TRBD1 assignment by TCRdb is unverifiable without DNA. The CDR3 has 14 amino acids. Germline V gene data show CDR1 as SGHTA and CDR2 as FQGNSA. CDR3 protein: CASSPGTGSYEQYF.

The V gene is TRBV13, the J gene TRBJ2-7; the D gene TCRdb calls, TRBD1, cannot be checked with no DNA. Per the germline V gene, CDR1 is PRHDT and CDR2 is FYEKMQ (reference sequence). The CDR3 extends over 14 amino acids. The chain's CDR3 is CASSSRGASYEQYF.

The J gene is TRBJ1-6, the V gene TRBV25-1; there is no DNA to check the TCRdb D call of TRBD1. Germline CDR1 and CDR2: MGHDK and SYGVNS. This CDR3 is 15 amino acids long. This CDR3 reads CASSGQADWGSPLHF.

V and J are TRBV2 and TRBJ2-1; TCRdb reports TRBD2, a call that lacks DNA to check it against. Germline V gene sequence: CDR1 SNHLY, CDR2 FYNNEI. The length of the CDR3 is 15 residues. The CDR3 spells CASSERLVLYNEQFF.

The gene calls are TRBV6-1 and TRBJ2-1; TCRdb names TRBD2, which stays unverified in the absence of DNA. This CDR3 is 17 amino acids long. CDR1 and CDR2 from the germline V gene are MNHNS and SASEGT. The chain's CDR3 is CASSTIVLAAGAGEQFF.

The chain is built from TRBV20-1 and TRBJ2-3; TCRdb outputs TRBD2, but without DNA this stays unchecked. CDR1 is DFQATT and CDR2 is SNEGSKA in the germline V gene (reference sequence). This CDR3 spans 15 amino acids. CDR3 region: CSASISGGSTDTQYF.

The J gene is TRBJ2-3, the V gene TRBV7-2; TCRdb selects TRBD2, and the lack of DNA leaves this call unchecked. From germline, CDR1 is SGHTA and CDR2 FQGNSA. The CDR3 sequence is 12 residues long. This CDR3 is CASSFLGLTQYF.

CDR3 in amino acids: CATSDCHLTSGDRVNSPLHF. J is TRBJ1-6 and V is TRBV24-1; TCRdb designates TRBD1, a call that cannot be tested without DNA. CDR1 and CDR2 from the germline V gene are KGHDR and SFDVKD. The CDR3 length is 20 residues.

The rearrangement uses TRBV2 and TRBJ2-1. CDR3 length: 15 amino acids. CDR1 is SNHLY and CDR2 is FYNNEI in the germline V gene. CDR3 sequence reads: CASRKDHSSYNEQFF.

The chain carries TRBV29-1 and TRBJ1-1; without DNA, the TCRdb call of TRBD1 cannot be checked. Germline CDR1 is SQVTM and CDR2 is ANQGSEA. This CDR3 comprises 13 residues. CDR3 sequence: CSVRDRVGTEAFF.

V and J are TRBV18 and TRBJ2-3; TCRdb's assignment of TRBD1 cannot be checked, as there is no DNA. The CDR3 contains 15 residues. Germline values: CDR1 KGHSH, CDR2 LQKENI. CDR3 loop: CASSPQGGTTDTQYF. Variable domain in full (rest from reference TRBV18 and TRBJ2-3): NAGVMQNPRHLVRRRGQEARLRCSPMKGHSHVYWYRQLPEEGLKFMVYLQKENIIDESGMPKERFSAEFPKEGPSILRIQQVVRGDSAAYFCASSPQGGTTDTQYFGPGTRLTVL.